The rows below give T cell receptor beta chains drawn from one sample of a study of T cell responses to AZD1222 COVID-19 vaccine. Generated by immunoSEQ multiplex PCR, the TCRdb table keeps only in-frame clones and is missing some. The sample has some 69,000 clones, 80% seen once. Specimen: peripheral blood, collected 28 days after the second AZD1222 dose. These receptor sequences come from an adult who received the AZD1222 COVID-19 vaccine. CDR3s leave out the opening cysteine and the closing phenylalanine or tryptophan. Size is stated for part of the rows, as once, few or many counts, or as a class when the clone is expanded.

size	J	V	CDR3
-	TRBJ1-1	TRBV12-5	ASRVGAGTEAF
-	TRBJ2-1	TRBV19	ASSIQGLISHNEQF
-	TRBJ2-1	TRBV9	ASSAYALAQISYNEQF
-	TRBJ2-3	TRBV6-5	ASSLRDSTDTQY
-	TRBJ2-2	TRBV7-2	ASSSRNTGELF
-	TRBJ1-4	TRBV27	ASSLTPGRVDEKLF
few	TRBJ2-3	TRBV27	ASSWGQGISTDTQY
-	TRBJ2-1	TRBV19	ASSMTGPVNEQF
-	TRBJ2-1	TRBV20-1	SAGQGNEQF
-	TRBJ2-7	TRBV9	ASSVGRASYEQY
once	TRBJ2-7	TRBV6-5	ASSLKITYEQY
many	TRBJ2-3	TRBV3-1/TRBV3-2	ASSQDGGLAVDTQY
-	TRBJ2-5	TRBV18	ASSPIGKDLQETQY
-	TRBJ1-1	TRBV9	ASSSREGEAF
-	TRBJ2-7	TRBV5-1	ASSLANRVDEQY
-	TRBJ1-3	TRBV30	AWGLNTIY
-	TRBJ1-2	TRBV10-3	AIRTTGGDGYT
-	TRBJ1-1	TRBV3-1/TRBV3-2	ASSLGQGRTEAF
once	TRBJ1-2	TRBV3-1/TRBV3-2	ASSQSRGPFGYT
few	TRBJ2-7	TRBV6-5	ASSRSASTAEQY
few	TRBJ2-3	TRBV24-1	ATSDTTGRRPDTQY
-	TRBJ1-5	TRBV7-8	ASSPDSRPGVYSNQPQH
-	TRBJ2-1	TRBV28	ASSLSWGKRGRSNEQF
-	TRBJ1-2	TRBV4-1	ASSQVSLRTGTYGYT
once	TRBJ2-6	TRBV6-5	ASKAGVTGANVLT
-	TRBJ1-5	TRBV19	ASSIPEGGDQPQH
-	TRBJ1-4	TRBV28	ASRATGFSSLDEKLF
-	TRBJ1-5	TRBV20-1	SASLGQGNQPQH
-	TRBJ2-3	TRBV3-1/TRBV3-2	ASSQVRDTDTQY
-	TRBJ1-4	TRBV4-2	ASSQERGGTTNEKLF
-	TRBJ1-2	TRBV10-3	AISEGDSRSYGYT
-	TRBJ1-4	TRBV6-5	ASSYSKWGDEKLF
-	TRBJ2-7	TRBV28	ASSPGTGVYEQY
-	TRBJ2-5	TRBV27	ASSLSPAQETQY
-	TRBJ1-1	TRBV30	AWSVLRGKVGEAF
-	TRBJ1-3	TRBV5-3	ARSLVPGAGNTIY
-	TRBJ1-2	TRBV6-5	ASNTKGSLYGYT
-	TRBJ2-3	TRBV5-1	ASSLGGDTQY
-	TRBJ2-5	TRBV10-3	AISDAWASGGSHQETQY
once	TRBJ2-3	TRBV6-5	ASSAGVSTDTQY
-	TRBJ1-2	TRBV23-1	ASRPDQAHGYT
-	TRBJ1-4	TRBV5-1	ASSIGQVGVATNEKLF
-	TRBJ2-7	TRBV11-3	ASSIGLAGGEQY
-	TRBJ1-6	TRBV6-2/TRBV6-3	ASSYHNSPLH
once	TRBJ2-7	TRBV27	ASSTGQLTPYEQY
-	TRBJ2-7	TRBV7-2	ASSSRQGLSYEQY
-	TRBJ1-2	TRBV2	ASSDTLANYGYT
-	TRBJ1-5	TRBV6-5	ASSLGQDNQPQH
-	TRBJ2-4	TRBV6-4	ASSDSQGKLILAKNIQY
few	TRBJ2-1	TRBV13	ASSVEGTSGDNEQF
-	TRBJ2-7	TRBV12-3/TRBV12-4	ASSRGTLDEQY
-	TRBJ1-4	TRBV10-1	ASWEANEKLF
-	TRBJ1-1	TRBV2	ASTPTMNTEAF